This TCR beta chain derives from a study of blood T cell repertoires in COVID-19. Study information: Samples came from the United States, Italy and Spain, spanning acute and convalescent COVID-19. From T cells, B-cell-depleted T cells, or PBMCs came the material, which was cDNA or gDNA.

Germline values: CDR1 SGHDN, CDR2 FVKESK. Deletions cut 6 bases from V and 8 bases from J, with 16 bases between. The CDR3 has 13 residues. Study processing details: It was from reference gene primer amplification that nucleated cell counts were estimated. Only in-frame clones appear in the TCRdb table, and some are missing; sequencing was by immunoSEQ multiplex PCR. From that table come the V and J calls and clone size; the DNA was used to work out D and trimming. Of 190,000 or so clones detected, more than 85% appear once; the ten largest clones hold less than 3.5%. This chain joins TRBV14 and TRBJ1-1, with D perhaps TRBD1 (5 bases). Sequenced sample: peripheral blood. The receptor's source is a middle-aged man with active or convalescent COVID-19. The CDR3 is CASRPAGGPEAFF. The CDR3 coding sequence is TGTGCCAGCAGACCCGCGGGGGGTCCCGAAGCTTTCTTT.